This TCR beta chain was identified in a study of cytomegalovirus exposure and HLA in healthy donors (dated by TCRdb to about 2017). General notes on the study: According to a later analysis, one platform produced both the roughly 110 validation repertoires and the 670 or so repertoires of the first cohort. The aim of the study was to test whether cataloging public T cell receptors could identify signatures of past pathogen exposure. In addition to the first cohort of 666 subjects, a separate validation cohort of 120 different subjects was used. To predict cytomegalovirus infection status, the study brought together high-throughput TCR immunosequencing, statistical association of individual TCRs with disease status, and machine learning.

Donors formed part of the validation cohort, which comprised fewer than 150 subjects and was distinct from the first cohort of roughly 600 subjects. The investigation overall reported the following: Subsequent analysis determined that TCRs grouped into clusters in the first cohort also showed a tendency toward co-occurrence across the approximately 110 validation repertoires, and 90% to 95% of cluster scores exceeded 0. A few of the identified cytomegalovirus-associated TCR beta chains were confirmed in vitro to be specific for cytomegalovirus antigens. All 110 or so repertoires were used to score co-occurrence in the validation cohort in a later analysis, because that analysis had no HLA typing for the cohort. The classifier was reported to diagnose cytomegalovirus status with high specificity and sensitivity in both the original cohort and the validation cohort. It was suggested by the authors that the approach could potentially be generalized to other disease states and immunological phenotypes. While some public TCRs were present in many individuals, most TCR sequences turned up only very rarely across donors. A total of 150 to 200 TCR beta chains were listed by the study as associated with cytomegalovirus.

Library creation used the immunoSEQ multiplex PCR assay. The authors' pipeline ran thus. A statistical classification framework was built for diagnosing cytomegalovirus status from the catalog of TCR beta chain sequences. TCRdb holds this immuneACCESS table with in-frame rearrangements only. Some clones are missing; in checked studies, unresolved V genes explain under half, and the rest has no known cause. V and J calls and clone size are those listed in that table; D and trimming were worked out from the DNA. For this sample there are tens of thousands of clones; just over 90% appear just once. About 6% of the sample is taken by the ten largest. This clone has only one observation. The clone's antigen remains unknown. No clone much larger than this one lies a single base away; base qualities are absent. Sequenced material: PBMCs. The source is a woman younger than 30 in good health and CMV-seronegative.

CDR3 loop: CASSIRGGRGTDTQYF. The bases are TGTGCCAGTAGTATTAGGGGAGGGAGAGGCACAGATACGCAGTATTTT. The V gene is TRBV19 and the J gene is TRBJ2-3; the central 7 bases match TRBD2. CDR3 length: 16 amino acids, cysteine to phenylalanine. The retained sequence is limited to the CDR3, 48 bases, with the frame set at the first base. The CDR1 and CDR2 encoded by the germline V gene (reference sequence) are LNHDA and SQIVND. Unmatched junction bases come to 7, with V trimmed by 3 bases and J by 1 base.